One sample yielded the 23 T cell receptor beta chains listed below, sequenced in a study of shared clonotypes between healthy human individuals. This table comes from immunoSEQ multiplex PCR, and its TCRdb copy is limited to in-frame clones, with some not included. The table shows about 1,500,000 clones, with roughly 96% occurring only once. Sequencing was performed on naive CD4+ T cells sorted from blood. Indicated subset: CD45RA+ positively selected. The receptors derive from a man aged 25-45 years in good health.

This clone was seen once. The CDR3 nucleotides are TGTGCCAGCAGCTTATACCGGAGGTCTCTCAATGAGCAGTTCTTC. It encodes CASSLYRRSLNEQFF. This chain links TRBV7-2 with TRBJ2-1; D possibly corresponds to TRBD2 (5 bases). V lost 2 bases, J lost 6 bases, and 14 bases lay in between. CDR1 and CDR2 from the germline V gene are SGHTA and FQGNSA. The CDR3 runs 15 residues. Full variable domain (rest looked up from reference TRBV7-2 and TRBJ2-1): GAGVSQSPSNKVTEKGKDVELRCDPISGHTALYWYRQSLGQGLEFLIYFQGNSAPDKSGLPSDRFSAERTGGSVSTLTIQRTQQEDSAVYLCASSLYRRSLNEQFFGPGTRLTVL.

This clone has a single count. The chain has TRBV7-9 and TRBJ2-5; D might be TRBD1 (6 bases). Germline V lookup: CDR1 SEHNR, CDR2 FQNEAQ (reference sequence). Trimming took off 1 base at V and 5 bases at J, with 17 bases between the two ends. The CDR3 has 16 residues. This CDR3 is CASSLGAGAFIETQYF. In DNA, the CDR3 is TGTGCCAGCAGCTTAGGAGCAGGGGCTTTTATCGAGACCCAGTACTTC.

The chain joins TRBV27 to TRBJ2-1; D remains unclear. Trimming pared 6 bases from V and 6 bases from J, leaving 15 bases between. Germline V CDR1 and CDR2: MNHEY, SMNVEV (reference sequence). The length of the CDR3 is 14 residues. CDR3 residues: CASRITLSRNEQFF. DNA of the CDR3: TGTGCCAGCAGAATTACTCTCAGCCGCAATGAGCAGTTCTTC.

This chain links TRBV7-2 with TRBJ2-1; tentative D call: TRBD1 (6 bases). There are 15 residues in the CDR3. Germline assignment: CDR1 SGHTA and CDR2 FQGNSA. The V gene lost 5 bases and the J gene lost 0 bases, with 11 bases spanning the gap. The CDR3 is CASSIGQTSYNEQFF. The DNA for the CDR3 is TGTGCCAGCAGCATTGGACAGACCTCCTACAATGAGCAGTTCTTC.

The V gene is TRBV4-3, the J gene TRBJ2-7; 8 bases map to TRBD1. Germline values: CDR1 LGHNA, CDR2 YSLEER. V shed 3 bases, J shed 4 bases, and the junction held 8 bases outside the gene matches. The CDR3 is 15 residues long. Written as DNA, the CDR3 is TGCGCCAGCAGCCACGGACAGGGCCGGGATTACGAGCAGTACTTC. It specifies CASSHGQGRDYEQYF.

The rearrangement links TRBV30 to TRBJ2-7, with unresolved D. The CDR3 is 12 residues long. CDR1 and CDR2 (germline): GTSNPN, SVGIG (reference sequence). V lost 4 bases and J 3 bases, leaving 10 bases between the germline ends. The DNA for the CDR3 is TGTGCCTGGAAGACGGGTATCTACGAGCAGTACTTC. Translated: CAWKTGIYEQYF.

The chain carries TRBV2 and TRBJ2-7; D possibly corresponds to TRBD1 (6 bases). CDR3 length equals 13 residues. V lost 6 bases to trimming and J lost 0 bases, with 9 bases between them. In germline, CDR1 is SNHLY, CDR2 FYNNEI. For the CDR3, the DNA is TGTGCCAGCAGGCTGGGGGCCTCCTACGAGCAGTACTTC. Its translation: CASRLGASYEQYF.

The chain uses TRBV11-2 and TRBJ2-7; the match to TRBD2 covers 15 bases. The CDR3 has 17 residues. Trimming cost V 4 bases and J 2 bases; bases outside gene matches: 6. Germline V gives CDR1 SGHAT, CDR2 FQNNGV. The CDR3 spells CASSSLRTSGRAYEQYF. CDR3 bases: TGTGCCAGCAGCTCACTACGGACTAGCGGGAGGGCCTACGAGCAGTACTTC.

Points on this clone: The same CDR3 also results from other DNA sequences found in this sample. The chain has TRBV7-6 and TRBJ2-3, with 10 bases identical to TRBD2. The CDR3 loop spans 16 amino acids. Germline V gene sequence: CDR1 SGHVS, CDR2 FNYEAQ. J lost 0 bases, V lost 1 base, and 1 base had no gene match. The chain's CDR3 is CASSLGTSGSTDTQYF. The CDR3 DNA reads as TGTGCCAGCAGCTTAGGGACTAGCGGAAGCACAGATACGCAGTATTTT. Filled out from reference TRBV7-6 and TRBJ2-3, the complete variable domain reads GAGVSQSPRYKVTKRGQDVALRCDPISGHVSLYWYRQALGQGPEFLTYFNYEAQQDKSGLPNDRFSAERPEGSISTLTIQRTEQRDSAMYRCASSLGTSGSTDTQYFGPGTRLTVL.

CDR3 nucleotide sequence: TGTGCCAGCAGCTTAGGGCAGTTGTACCAAGAGACCCAGTACTTC. As protein: CASSLGQLYQETQYF. J is TRBJ2-5 and V is TRBV7-2; D uncertain. This CDR3 spans 15 amino acids. V lost 1 base and J lost 0, with 9 bases in between. Germline lookup yields CDR1 SGHTA and CDR2 FQGNSA.

The rearrangement links TRBV9 to TRBJ2-2; 10 positions match TRBD2. The V and J ends lost 0 bases and 7 bases, in that order; junction bases with no gene match: 9. CDR1 and CDR2 from the germline V gene are SGDLS and YYNGEE. This CDR3 is built from 17 residues. The DNA for the CDR3 is TGTGCCAGCAGCGTAGGCGCTAGCGGGAGCAAAGGCGGGGAGCTGTTTTTT. It specifies CASSVGASGSKGGELFF.

The chain carries TRBV27 and TRBJ2-5; a weak D match, TRBD2 (7 bases). Trimming shortened V by 10 bases and J by 5 bases, and 35 bases separated the two germline ends. The germline V gene encodes CDR1 MNHEY and CDR2 SMNVEV (reference sequence). This CDR3 region has 19 residues. The DNA for the CDR3 is TGTGCCACCAGCTTCCGGGGGCGCCGTGCGGGGGAGGATACGGAGACCCAGTACTTC. Translating gives CATSFRGRRAGEDTETQYF.

As for this clone: At the DNA level, this CDR3 is encoded by other sequences in the same sample as well. The chain carries TRBV7-2 and TRBJ2-2; D gene unclear. Germline assignment: CDR1 SGHTA and CDR2 FQGNSA. V lost 0 bases and J 6 bases, leaving 5 bases between the germline ends. The length of the CDR3 is 13 residues. The CDR3 is CASSLAEAGELFF. The CDR3 DNA reads as TGTGCCAGCAGCTTAGCGGAAGCCGGGGAGCTGTTTTTT.

The chain uses TRBV29-1 and TRBJ2-7; possible D gene TRBD2, 5 bases. V shed 0 bases and J shed 3 bases, with 9 bases lying between them. The CDR3 is 13 amino acids. The germline gives CDR1 SQVTM, CDR2 ANQGSEA. CDR3 sequence: CSVEEGDGYEQYF. CDR3 sequence (DNA): TGCAGCGTTGAAGAGGGAGACGGCTACGAGCAGTACTTC.

This chain uses TRBV5-1 with TRBJ2-7; D remains unclear. Germline assignment: CDR1 SGHRS and CDR2 YFSETQ. V shed 0 bases and J shed 0 bases, with 13 bases lying between them. The CDR3 runs 16 residues. This CDR3 is CASSLAFAISSYEQYF. CDR3 coding DNA: TGCGCCAGCAGCTTGGCCTTTGCGATCAGCTCCTACGAGCAGTACTTC.

This sequence joins TRBV7-6 and TRBJ2-2; the match to TRBD2 covers 14 bases. V lost 3 bases, J lost 4 bases, and 1 base stayed unmatched. CDR1 and CDR2 from the germline V gene are SGHVS and FNYEAQ. The length of the CDR3 is 16 residues. CDR3 coding DNA: TGTGCCAGCAGCTTGGGACTAGCGGGAGTCACCGGGGAGCTGTTTTTT. Residues: CASSLGLAGVTGELFF.

This sequence joins TRBV28 and TRBJ1-5; maybe TRBD1 (5 bases). V was pared by 5 bases and J by 6 bases, with 11 bases between. The CDR3 covers 13 residues. Germline V gives CDR1 MDHEN, CDR2 SYDVKM. The CDR3 bases are TGTGCCAGCAGTCCTGACAGTCGTCAGCCCCAGCATTTT. Amino acids: CASSPDSRQPQHF. Full variable domain (remainder filled in from reference TRBV28 and TRBJ1-5): DVKVTQSSRYLVKRTGEKVFLECVQDMDHENMFWYRQDPGLGLRLIYFSYDVKMKEKGDIPEGYSVSREKKERFSLILESASTNQTSMYLCASSPDSRQPQHFGDGTRLSIL.

This clone was seen only a few times. This CDR3 is CASSYGLATYEQYF. Written as DNA, the CDR3 is TGTGCCAGCAGTTACGGGCTAGCCACCTACGAGCAGTACTTC. The V and J genes are TRBV6-5 and TRBJ2-7; tentative D call: TRBD2 (5 bases). The CDR3 runs to 14 residues. V was cut by 2 bases and J by 2 bases, with 10 bases left in between. Germline loops: CDR1 MNHEY, CDR2 SVGAGI.

The V call is TRBV15, the J call TRBJ2-5; D perhaps matches TRBD2 (6 bases). Gene TRBJ2-7 matches the end of the DNA better, so the J call may be wrong. This CDR3 region has 15 residues. Germline V gene lookup returns CDR1 LNHNV and CDR2 YYDKDF (reference sequence). CDR3 in DNA: TGTGCCACCAGCAGATCGAGACCTAGCGCCTACGAGCAGTACTTC. This encodes CATSRSRPSAYEQYF.

CDR3 in amino acids: CASSLSGDGSVETQYF. CDR3 bases: TGCGCCAGCAGCTTGTCAGGGGATGGGTCCGTAGAGACCCAGTACTTC. The chain couples TRBV5-1 to TRBJ2-5; the D gene is possibly TRBD1 (6 bases). The germline V gene encodes CDR1 SGHRS and CDR2 YFSETQ. The CDR3 has 16 residues. V lost 1 base to trimming and J lost 4 bases, with 17 bases between them. Full variable domain (remainder filled in from reference TRBV5-1 and TRBJ2-5): KAGVTQTPRYLIKTRGQQVTLSCSPISGHRSVSWYQQTPGQGLQFLFEYFSETQRNKGNFPGRFSGRQFSNSRSEMNVSTLELGDSALYLCASSLSGDGSVETQYFGPGTRLLVL.

The chain is built from TRBV6-6 and TRBJ2-2; no definite D call. The CDR3 extends over 11 amino acids. V was pared by 6 bases and J by 7 bases, with 6 bases between. CDR1 is MNHNY, CDR2 SVGAGI, per germline (reference sequence). CDR3 region: CASSPLGELFF. In DNA form, the CDR3 reads TGTGCCAGCAGCCCCCTCGGGGAGCTGTTTTTT.

The chain is built from TRBV4-1 and TRBJ2-2; 9 bases agree with TRBD1. Looked up from germline, CDR1 is MGHRA and CDR2 is YSYEKL. The CDR3 loop spans 18 amino acids. With V trimmed by 2 bases and J by 3 bases, 10 bases remained unmatched. The CDR3 sequence is CASSQLQTGQGDTGELFF. CDR3 in DNA: TGCGCCAGCAGCCAACTACAAACGGGACAGGGCGACACCGGGGAGCTGTTTTTT.

The chain couples TRBV5-1 to TRBJ1-3; D not resolved. The length of the CDR3 is 13 residues. Trimming took off 6 bases at V and 4 bases at J, with 11 bases between the two ends. Germline V lookup: CDR1 SGHRS, CDR2 YFSETQ. The CDR3: CASKKDLGNTIYF. CDR3 bases: TGCGCCAGCAAGAAGGACCTAGGAAACACCATATATTTT.